The clone carrying this T cell receptor (beta chain) was detected many times. The target antigen is unknown. MiXCR, applied by TCRdb to the multiplex PCR reads, yields one record per CDR3 protein. This table has about 130,000 distinct CDR3 sequences, around 20% appearing once. This record belongs to a study of breast tumors, draining lymph nodes, adjacent tissues. Study-level results: The data were judged consistent with most tumor T cells coming from lymph node and expanding in tumor. Data only fit, rather than demonstrated, lymph node origin of most tumor T cells. Luminal-like breast cancer showed significantly higher tumor–nontumor repertoire similarity than basal-like.

Trimming stripped 0 bases from V and 1 base from J, with 15 bases between. CDR1 and CDR2 (germline): DFQATT, SNEGSKA (reference sequence). CDR3 length: 16 residues. Axillary draining lymph nodes of breast cancer patients supplied the node samples. The sample consisted of axillary lymph node tissue. The gene calls are TRBV20-1 and TRBJ1-2, with D perhaps matching TRBD1 (6 bases). The TCR originated in a female donor with breast cancer. Some clones in this sample may be carry-over from other donors' samples. CDR3: CSARDRYGGHNYGYTF. CDR3 coding DNA: TGCAGTGCTAGAGATCGATATGGGGGGCATAACTATGGCTACACCTTC.